This section outlines one T cell receptor (beta chain) sequence together with its context. The CDR3 totals 16 residues. Germline loops: CDR1 SGHRS, CDR2 YFSETQ. The V and J ends lost 1 base and 0 bases respectively, with 13 bases between them. The record originates from a study of control samples from healthy donors and cancer patients. Produced via immunoSEQ multiplex PCR; TCRdb's table is partial and in-frame only. The repertoire consists of roughly 180,000 clones, with around 95% occurring once and the leading ten covering about 4%. The chain carries TRBV5-1 and TRBJ1-2; the D is unclear. Material: blood. The sequence derives from a woman in her fifties or sixties in good health. CDR3 DNA: TGCGCCAGCAGCTTGTCGACGGGCACAGCTAACTATGGCTACACCTTC. Protein: CASSLSTGTANYGYTF.